Shown below are 8 T cell receptor beta chains from a single sample sequenced in a study of kidney transplant recipient with SARS-CoV-2 infection. Via MiXCR, TCRdb re-called the reads, giving one row per CDR3 protein. The repertoire consists of under 250,000 distinct CDR3 sequences, with less than 35% occurring once and the leading ten covering nearly 7.5%. The specimen was a blood sample, collected at baseline and on day 111 from a kidney transplant recipient. The receptor set was obtained from a young adult male patient who had COVID-19 and was a kidney transplant recipient. Some T cells may be the graft donor's.

The gene calls are TRBV6-5 and TRBJ1-2; no definite D call. The CDR3 has 12 amino acids. Deletions cut 5 bases from V and 1 base from J, with 5 bases between. In germline, CDR1 is MNHEY, CDR2 SVGAGI. Here the CDR3 DNA reads TGTGCCAGCAGTGATAGTAACTATGGCTACACCTTC. Amino acids: CASSDSNYGYTF.

The CDR3 reads CASSTHRVQEEQFF. The CDR3 region has the DNA TGTGCCAGTAGTACCCACCGGGTCCAAGAGGAGCAGTTCTTC. V and J are TRBV19 and TRBJ2-1; D uncertain. Trimming pared 4 bases from V and 10 bases from J, leaving 17 bases between. The CDR3 length is 14 residues. The V gene's germline CDR1 is LNHDA and CDR2 SQIVND (reference sequence). Full variable domain (outside the CDR3, taken from reference TRBV19 and TRBJ2-1): DGGITQSPKYLFRKEGQNVTLSCEQNLNHDAMYWYRQDPGQGLRLIYYSQIVNDFQKGDIAEGYSVSREKKESFPLTVTSAQKNPTAFYLCASSTHRVQEEQFFGPGTRLTVL.

This clonotype was detected many times. The chain is built from TRBV6-2 or TRBV6-3 and TRBJ1-2, with unresolved D. V lost 5 bases and J 4 bases, leaving 23 bases between the germline ends. Per the germline V gene, CDR1 is MNHEY and CDR2 is SVGEGT. The CDR3 loop spans 17 amino acids. CDR3 residues: CASSGPPCIGKTYGYTF. CDR3 nucleotides: TGTGCCAGCAGTGGTCCGCCCTGCATCGGAAAGACCTATGGCTACACCTTC.

There are many counts of this clonotype. This rearrangement joins TRBV28 to TRBJ1-1; D unclear. The CDR3 extends over 15 amino acids. The ends were cut back, 3 bases at V and 1 base at J, with 12 bases in the middle. CDR1 and CDR2 (germline): MDHEN, SYDVKM. The CDR3 bases are TGTGCCAGCAGTTTTAGGATTGAGGGGAACACTGAAGCTTTCTTT. It is translated as CASSFRIEGNTEAFF.

On this clonotype: This may arise from a read error, as a much more abundant clone is one base away. This sequence joins TRBV28 and TRBJ1-2; D unclear. This CDR3 spans 13 amino acids. Trimming cost V 5 bases and J 6 bases, with 13 bases left between them. Germline lookup yields CDR1 MDHEN and CDR2 SYDVKM. CDR3 in amino acids: CASSRAGKDGYTF. In DNA, the CDR3 is TGTGCCAGCAGTCGGGCCGGGAAGGATGGCTACACCTTC.

In its sample, this clonotype was seen many times. V is TRBV6-4 and J is TRBJ1-2; D unresolved. Germline CDR1 MRHNA, CDR2 SNTAGT. The V end lost 5 bases, the J end lost 4 bases, and 23 bases lay between the germline ends. The CDR3 totals 17 residues. CDR3 DNA sequence: TGTGCCAGCAGTCGATTTTCCTCACACGGAAAGACCTATGGCTACACCTTC. Translated: CASSRFSSHGKTYGYTF.

This clonotype was recorded at least ten times. This chain connects TRBV18 to TRBJ2-1; D unclear. This CDR3 contains 12 residues. CDR1 is KGHSH and CDR2 is LQKENI in the germline V gene. The V and J ends lost 4 bases and 9 bases respectively, with 10 bases between them. The CDR3 sequence: CASSLYRSEQFF. The DNA of the CDR3 is TGTGCCAGCTCACTATACAGATCTGAGCAGTTCTTC.

This chain links TRBV9 with TRBJ2-5, with 13 bases lining up with TRBD2. The CDR3 contains 19 residues. J gave up 5 bases and V 4 bases, and 17 bases lay outside the gene matches. Germline loops: CDR1 SGDLS, CDR2 YYNGEE. DNA for the CDR3: TGTGCCAGCAGCACTCGCCGGACTAGCGGGAGTTTTGTAGGGGAGACCCAGTACTTC. Translation: CASSTRRTSGSFVGETQYF.